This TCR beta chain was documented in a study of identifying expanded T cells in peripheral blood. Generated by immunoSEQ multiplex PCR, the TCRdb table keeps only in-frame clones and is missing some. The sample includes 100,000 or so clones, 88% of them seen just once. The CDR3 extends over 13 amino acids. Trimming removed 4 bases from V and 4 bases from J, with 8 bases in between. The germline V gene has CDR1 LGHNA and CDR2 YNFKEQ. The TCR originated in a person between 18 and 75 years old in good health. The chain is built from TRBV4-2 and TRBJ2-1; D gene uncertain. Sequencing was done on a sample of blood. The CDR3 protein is CASSLASYNEQFF. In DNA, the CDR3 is TGTGCCAGCAGCCTGGCCTCATACAATGAGCAGTTCTTC.